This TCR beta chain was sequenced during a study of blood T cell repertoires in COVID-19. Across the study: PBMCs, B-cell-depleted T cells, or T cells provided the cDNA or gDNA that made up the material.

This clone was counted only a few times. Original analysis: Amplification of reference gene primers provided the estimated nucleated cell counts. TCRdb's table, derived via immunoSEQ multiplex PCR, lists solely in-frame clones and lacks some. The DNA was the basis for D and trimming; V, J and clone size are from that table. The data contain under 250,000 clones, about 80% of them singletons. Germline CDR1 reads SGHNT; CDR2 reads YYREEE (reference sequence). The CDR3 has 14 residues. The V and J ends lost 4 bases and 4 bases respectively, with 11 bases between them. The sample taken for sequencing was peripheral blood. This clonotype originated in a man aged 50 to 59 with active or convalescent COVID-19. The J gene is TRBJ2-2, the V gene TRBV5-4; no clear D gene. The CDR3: CASSPPRSTGELFF. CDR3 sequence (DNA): TGTGCCAGCAGCCCGCCTAGAAGCACCGGGGAGCTGTTTTTT.